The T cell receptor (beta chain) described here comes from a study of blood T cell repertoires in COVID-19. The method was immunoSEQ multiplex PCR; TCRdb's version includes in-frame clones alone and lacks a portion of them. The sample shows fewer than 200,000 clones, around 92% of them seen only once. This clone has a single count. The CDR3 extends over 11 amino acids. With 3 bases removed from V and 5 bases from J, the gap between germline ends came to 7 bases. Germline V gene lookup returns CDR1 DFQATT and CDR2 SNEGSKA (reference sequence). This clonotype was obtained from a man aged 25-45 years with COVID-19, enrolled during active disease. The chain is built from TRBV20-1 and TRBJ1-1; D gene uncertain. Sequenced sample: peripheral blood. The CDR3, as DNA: TGCAGTGCTAGTTTTCGGACTGAAGCTTTCTTT. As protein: CSASFRTEAFF.